This passage covers 23 T cell receptor beta chains from one sample sequenced in a study of T-cell memory formation after mild COVID-19. TCRdb fed the 5' RACE reads into MiXCR, producing one record per CDR3 protein. The top ten hold approximately 8.4% of the sample, which has around 470,000 distinct CDR3 sequences, around 19% seen once. The sequenced sample was PBMCs or a T cell subset sorted from them (not recorded which). The source of these receptors is an adult woman who had mild COVID-19 (a few samples of this study predate the infection). Cell type and time point are not known.

J is TRBJ2-1 and V is TRBV6-5; possibly TRBD2 for D (5 bases). There are 16 residues in the CDR3. Trimming stripped 0 bases from V and 9 bases from J, with 18 bases between. The germline V gene encodes CDR1 MNHEY and CDR2 SVGAGI. CDR3 loop: CASSYSAPPGVREQFF. The CDR3, as DNA: TGTGCCAGCAGTTACTCGGCCCCCCCCGGGGTACGTGAGCAGTTCTTC.

The chain joins TRBV7-2 to TRBJ1-5, with D possibly being TRBD1 (5 bases). Germline V CDR1 and CDR2: SGHTA, FQGNSA. CDR3 length: 15 amino acids. The V gene lost 4 bases and the J gene lost 6 bases, with 16 bases spanning the gap. CDR3 loop: CASSSSGGNSQPQHF. CDR3 in DNA: TGTGCCAGCAGCTCGAGCGGGGGGAACTCTCAGCCCCAGCATTTT.

This clonotype occurred a few times. The chain couples TRBV12-3 or TRBV12-4 to TRBJ2-7; possibly TRBD2 for D (6 bases). This CDR3 has 14 residues. V shed 3 bases and J shed 3 bases, with 12 bases lying between them. The CDR3 loop is CASSLGLSGYEQYF. CDR3 bases: TGTGCCAGCAGTTTGGGACTCTCTGGCTACGAGCAGTACTTC.

In this sample, this clonotype turned up a few times. V gene TRBV30 combines with J gene TRBJ2-7, with 9 bases aligning to TRBD2. CDR3 size: 11 residues. The V segment lost 8 bases and the J segment 3 bases; nucleotides outside the gene matches: 2. Germline V CDR1 and CDR2: GTSNPN, SVGIG (reference sequence). The CDR3 sequence: CALSGSYEQYF. CDR3 sequence (DNA): TGTGCCCTTAGCGGGAGCTACGAGCAGTACTTC.

This clonotype was recorded once. This sequence joins TRBV5-4 and TRBJ2-7; 9 nucleotides match TRBD2. The germline V gene has CDR1 SGHNT and CDR2 YYREEE (reference sequence). This CDR3 region has 15 residues. V shed 3 bases, J shed 3 bases, and the junction held 7 bases outside the gene matches. CDR3 nucleotides: TGTGCCAGCAGCTGGGAGCGGGGGGCCAACTACGAGCAGTACTTC. Protein sequence: CASSWERGANYEQYF.

The CDR3 reads CASSRDTSSYNSPLHF. As DNA, the CDR3 is TGCGCCAGCAGCCGGGACACCAGCTCCTATAATTCACCCCTCCACTTT. This chain connects TRBV5-1 to TRBJ1-6; D possibly corresponds to TRBD1 (6 bases). Germline loops: CDR1 SGHRS, CDR2 YFSETQ. Trimming removed 4 bases from V and 0 bases from J, with 11 bases in between. This CDR3 has 16 amino acids.

This clonotype was counted between two and nine times. The rearrangement joins TRBV13 to TRBJ1-1; D is perhaps TRBD1 (6 bases). The germline gives CDR1 PRHDT, CDR2 FYEKMQ (reference sequence). With 8 bases removed from V and 1 base from J, the gap between germline ends came to 8 bases. The CDR3 spans 12 residues. The CDR3 sequence is CASLTGNTEAFF. CDR3 in DNA: TGTGCCAGCCTGACAGGGAACACTGAAGCTTTCTTT.

This clonotype was detected a few times. The J gene is TRBJ1-5, the V gene TRBV10-3; TRBD1 aligns across 7 bases. Germline V lookup: CDR1 ENHRY, CDR2 SYGVKD. This CDR3 region has 19 residues. Trimming cost V 0 bases and J 0 bases; bases outside gene matches: 11. Written as DNA, the CDR3 is TGTGCCATCAGTGAGTCCCGGGACAGAGAGAAATATAGCAATCAGCCCCAGCATTTT. Translated, it gives CAISESRDREKYSNQPQHF.

This clonotype was found a few times. The chain has TRBV7-2 and TRBJ1-5; a weak D match, TRBD1 (5 bases). Germline CDR1 is SGHTA and CDR2 is FQGNSA. Between the trimmed V and J ends, which lost 5 bases and 4 bases, there was a span of 15 bases. The CDR3 is 15 residues long. CDR3 nucleotides: TGTGCCAGCAGCCGGGGCCAGAGGGGTAATCAGCCCCAGCATTTT. It translates to CASSRGQRGNQPQHF.

V and J are TRBV7-9 and TRBJ2-1, with TRBD1 matching over 8 bases. The CDR3 contains 18 residues. Trimming removed 1 base from V and 2 bases from J; junction bases left unmatched: 10. CDR1 is SEHNR, CDR2 FQNEAQ, per germline (reference sequence). In DNA, the CDR3 is TGTGCCAGCAGCTTAGAGGGTCCGGGACAGGCTACCTACAATGAGCAGTTCTTC. It encodes CASSLEGPGQATYNEQFF.

J is TRBJ1-4 and V is TRBV2, with D perhaps TRBD1 (5 bases). Germline-derived CDR1 and CDR2 are SNHLY and FYNNEI. Trimming took 6 bases from V and 0 from J, leaving 8 bases between them. CDR3 size: 14 residues. The CDR3 here is CASRGTSTNEKLFF. Written as DNA, the CDR3 is TGTGCCAGCAGAGGGACCTCAACTAATGAAAAACTGTTTTTT.

The V call is TRBV20-1, the J call TRBJ1-1; D gene ambiguous. Germline CDR1 reads DFQATT; CDR2 reads SNEGSKA (reference sequence). The CDR3 covers 12 residues. V was pared by 5 bases and J by 5 bases, with 12 bases between. CDR3 nucleotides: TGCAGTGCTGAAGCGGGGAGGACTGAAGCTTTCTTT. As protein: CSAEAGRTEAFF.

The DNA of the CDR3 is TGTGCCAGTAGTATGATAGGACGGACAGGGGACCAGCCCCAGCATTTT. It specifies CASSMIGRTGDQPQHF. The chain uses TRBV19 and TRBJ1-5, with 9 nucleotides matching TRBD1. The CDR3 extends over 16 amino acids. Germline CDR1 is LNHDA and CDR2 is SQIVND (reference sequence). J lost 7 bases, V lost 3 bases, and 10 bases had no gene match.

This clonotype was counted only a few times. This rearrangement joins TRBV24-1 to TRBJ2-5; 9 bases match TRBD2. Germline CDR1 reads KGHDR; CDR2 reads SFDVKD. The CDR3 has 15 residues. The V gene end was trimmed by 1 base and the J gene end by 4 bases; junction bases not matched to a gene: 3. CDR3 sequence (DNA): TGTGCCACCAGTGATTTAGCGGGAGGCGGAGAGACCCAGTACTTC. It translates to CATSDLAGGGETQYF.

The J gene is TRBJ2-7, the V gene TRBV4-2, with unresolved D. This CDR3 has 11 amino acids. CDR1 LGHNA and CDR2 YNFKEQ come from the germline V gene. The V and J ends lost 1 base and 5 bases respectively, with 3 bases between them. The CDR3 DNA reads TGTGCCAGCAGCCAAGCCAACGAGCAGTACTTC. Its protein is CASSQANEQYF.

This clonotype showed up just a few times. The chain has TRBV5-6 and TRBJ2-2; D is perhaps TRBD1 (6 bases). Germline loops: CDR1 SGHDT, CDR2 YYEEEE. This CDR3 comprises 16 residues. V lost 3 bases, J lost 6 bases, and 18 bases lay in between. CDR3 amino acids: CASSSPGHSYPGELFF. CDR3 sequence (DNA): TGTGCCAGCAGCTCTCCGGGACATTCCTACCCCGGGGAGCTGTTTTTT.

This chain joins TRBV30 and TRBJ2-7; D not certain. Germline CDR1 is GTSNPN and CDR2 is SVGIG (reference sequence). V lost 2 bases, J lost 0 bases, and 8 bases lay in between. This CDR3 contains 13 residues. CDR3 sequence (DNA): TGTGCCTGGAGTCTAAAAGCCTCCTACGAGCAGTACTTC. Residues: CAWSLKASYEQYF.

This clonotype was observed a few times. The chain joins TRBV24-1 to TRBJ2-2; possible D gene TRBD1, 5 bases. V was clipped by 2 bases and J by 3 bases, with 21 bases between them. The CDR3 covers 19 residues. Germline assignment: CDR1 KGHDR and CDR2 SFDVKD. The CDR3 DNA sequence: TGTGCCACCAGTGATTCCCCAGGGAAGGGGTACCTGGACACCGGGGAGCTGTTTTTT. Protein sequence: CATSDSPGKGYLDTGELFF.

There are a few counts of this clonotype. The chain combines TRBV5-1 with TRBJ2-2; TRBD1 matches at 7 bases. The length of the CDR3 is 18 residues. With V trimmed by 1 base and J by 3 bases, 12 bases remained unmatched. In germline, CDR1 is SGHRS, CDR2 YFSETQ. CDR3 sequence (DNA): TGCGCCAGCAGCTTGCCCCTGAGGGGGCCAGATGACACCGGGGAGCTGTTTTTT. Protein: CASSLPLRGPDDTGELFF. Variable domain in full (rest from reference TRBV5-1 and TRBJ2-2): KAGVTQTPRYLIKTRGQQVTLSCSPISGHRSVSWYQQTPGQGLQFLFEYFSETQRNKGNFPGRFSGRQFSNSRSEMNVSTLELGDSALYLCASSLPLRGPDDTGELFFGEGSRLTVL.

A few counts support this clonotype. For the CDR3, the DNA is TGCAGTGCTCCGAGGGGGTACGACGAGCAGTACTTC. This sequence encodes CSAPRGYDEQYF. This chain links TRBV20-1 with TRBJ2-7; D perhaps matches TRBD1 (6 bases). The CDR3 consists of 12 residues. CDR1 and CDR2 from the germline V gene are DFQATT and SNEGSKA (reference sequence). The V and J ends lost 5 bases and 5 bases respectively, with 13 bases between them.

This clonotype was observed many times. The chain couples TRBV7-2 to TRBJ1-5; D ambiguous. This CDR3 region has 13 residues. V gave up 5 bases and J gave up 2 bases, with 7 bases separating them. The germline CDR1 and CDR2 sequences are SGHTA and FQGNSA. CDR3 sequence: CASSVRGNQPQHF. The DNA of the CDR3 is TGTGCCAGCAGCGTCCGGGGCAATCAGCCCCAGCATTTT.

In this sample, this clonotype turned up many times. V usage is TRBV4-1 and J usage is TRBJ1-3; D is undetermined. This CDR3 spans 15 amino acids. Trimming cost V 1 base and J 3 bases, with 10 bases left between them. The V gene's germline CDR1 is MGHRA and CDR2 YSYEKL. CDR3 loop: CASSQVSGVGNTIYF. CDR3 nucleotide sequence: TGCGCCAGCAGCCAAGTATCCGGGGTTGGAAACACCATATATTTT.

A few counts support this clonotype. V is TRBV5-1 and J is TRBJ2-7; D might be TRBD1 (7 bases). The V and J ends lost 3 bases and 2 bases respectively, with 15 bases between them. Germline lookup yields CDR1 SGHRS and CDR2 YFSETQ. This CDR3 region has 15 residues. In DNA, the CDR3 is TGCGCCAGCAGCTCCAATTCAGGGGGGCCCTACGAGCAGTACTTC. It specifies CASSSNSGGPYEQYF. The variable domain in full, with the rest retrieved from reference TRBV5-1 and TRBJ2-7, is KAGVTQTPRYLIKTRGQQVTLSCSPISGHRSVSWYQQTPGQGLQFLFEYFSETQRNKGNFPGRFSGRQFSNSRSEMNVSTLELGDSALYLCASSSNSGGPYEQYFGPGTRLTVT.